The 13 T cell receptor beta chains below come from one sample, sequenced in a study of T cell responses to AZD1222 COVID-19 vaccine. Sequencing used immunoSEQ multiplex PCR; TCRdb keeps in-frame clones, though not all of them. The profile covers 40,000 to 60,000 clones, with under 85% appearing a single time and approximately 20% taken by the ten largest. Material: peripheral blood, obtained on day 0 of MenACWY control vaccination. The receptors come from an adult in good health.

The chain has TRBV11-3 and TRBJ2-7, with D possibly TRBD2 on 5 matching bases. Germline V gene data show CDR1 as SGHNT and CDR2 as YENEEA. The germline V and J ends were trimmed by 3 bases and 5 bases, with 11 bases remaining between them. The length of the CDR3 is 13 residues. The CDR3 coding sequence is TGTGCCAGCAGCTTCCGTACCGGGAACGAGCAGTACTTC. Amino acid sequence: CASSFRTGNEQYF. Filled out from reference TRBV11-3 and TRBJ2-7, the complete variable domain reads EAGVVQSPRYKIIEKKQPVAFWCNPISGHNTLYWYLQNLGQGPELLIRYENEEAVDDSQLPKDRFSAERLKGVDSTLKIQPAELGDSAVYLCASSFRTGNEQYFGPGTRLTVT.

This chain joins TRBV7-2 and TRBJ2-5, with D possibly being TRBD2 (5 bases). With 5 bases removed from V and 6 bases from J, the gap between germline ends came to 19 bases. From germline, CDR1 is SGHTA and CDR2 FQGNSA. The CDR3 is 15 amino acids. The CDR3 is CASSPFETSWQTQYF. The CDR3 bases are TGTGCCAGCAGCCCATTTGAAACTAGTTGGCAGACCCAGTACTTC.

This chain joins TRBV6-5 and TRBJ1-1; no definite D call. This CDR3 is 13 amino acids long. The germline V gene encodes CDR1 MNHEY and CDR2 SVGAGI. Trimming took off 5 bases at V and 3 bases at J, with 10 bases between the two ends. The chain's CDR3 is CASSQQSYTEAFF. The CDR3 bases are TGTGCCAGCAGTCAACAGTCCTACACTGAAGCTTTCTTT.

This chain uses TRBV2 with TRBJ1-1, with a weak D call TRBD1 (6 bases). Trimming shortened V by 0 bases and J by 10 bases, and 12 bases separated the two germline ends. The CDR3 spans 13 residues. Germline lookup yields CDR1 SNHLY and CDR2 FYNNEI. CDR3 nucleotides: TGTGCCAGCAGTGAAGCGCTTGGGGGCGTAGCTTTCTTT. Protein product: CASSEALGGVAFF. Using reference TRBV2 and TRBJ1-1 for the parts outside the CDR3, the full variable domain is EPEVTQTPSHQVTQMGQEVILRCVPISNHLYFYWYRQILGQKVEFLVSFYNNEISEKSEIFDDQFSVERPDGSNFTLKIRSTKLEDSAMYFCASSEALGGVAFFGQGTRLTVV.

Written as DNA, the CDR3 is TGTGCCAGCAGCCAGGGAGGCACCTACGAGCAGTACTTC. It yields the protein CASSQGGTYEQYF. The rearrangement joins TRBV6-6 to TRBJ2-7; D is possibly TRBD2 (6 bases). With 6 bases removed from V and 2 bases from J, the gap between germline ends came to 11 bases. This CDR3 is built from 13 residues. Germline CDR1 and CDR2: MNHNY and SVGAGI (reference sequence).

The chain is built from TRBV11-3 and TRBJ2-1; perhaps TRBD1 as D (6 bases). V was cut by 4 bases and J by 7 bases, with 11 bases left in between. CDR3 length: 13 residues. The germline CDR1 and CDR2 sequences are SGHNT and YENEEA. The CDR3 DNA follows: TGTGCCAGCAGCTACCCCGGACAGAATGAGCAGTTCTTC. Translating gives CASSYPGQNEQFF.

The chain recombines TRBV19 with TRBJ1-1; a weak D match, TRBD1 (5 bases). The CDR3 sequence is 13 residues long. V shed 6 bases and J shed 11 bases, with 19 bases lying between them. Germline V gene sequence: CDR1 LNHDA, CDR2 SQIVND (reference sequence). The CDR3 spells CASSQGWGGIAFF. Written as DNA, the CDR3 is TGTGCCAGTAGCCAGGGATGGGGAGGGATCGCTTTCTTT. The variable domain in full, with the rest retrieved from reference TRBV19 and TRBJ1-1, is DGGITQSPKYLFRKEGQNVTLSCEQNLNHDAMYWYRQDPGQGLRLIYYSQIVNDFQKGDIAEGYSVSREKKESFPLTVTSAQKNPTAFYLCASSQGWGGIAFFGQGTRLTVV.

V gene TRBV5-1 combines with J gene TRBJ1-1; D not resolved. Trimming stripped 1 base from V and 6 bases from J, with 13 bases between. The V gene's germline CDR1 is SGHRS and CDR2 YFSETQ. CDR3 length: 14 amino acids. CDR3 sequence (DNA): TGCGCCAGCAGCTTGTCACCGGGATCATCTGAAGCTTTCTTT. Residues: CASSLSPGSSEAFF.

This chain joins TRBV29-1 and TRBJ2-1; 11 nucleotides align to TRBD1. The CDR3 length is 18 residues. V lost 7 bases and J lost 4; bases outside the gene matches: 18. Germline V gene lookup returns CDR1 SQVTM and CDR2 ANQGSEA. The CDR3, as DNA: TGCAGCGCCGAGAAGCGGGACAGGGGGACCAAAAATTACAATGAGCAGTTCTTC. Translating it yields CSAEKRDRGTKNYNEQFF.

This chain joins TRBV10-3 and TRBJ1-2; unclear D gene. V dropped 3 bases and J dropped 9 bases, with 17 bases sitting between them. Germline values: CDR1 ENHRY, CDR2 SYGVKD. CDR3 size: 14 residues. For the CDR3, the DNA is TGTGCCATCAGTGATAGGGAGGGAACGAGGCGCTACACCTTC. As protein: CAISDREGTRRYTF.

The chain joins TRBV29-1 to TRBJ1-1; D unresolved. V shed 4 bases and J shed 1 base, with 7 bases lying between them. Germline lookup yields CDR1 SQVTM and CDR2 ANQGSEA. The CDR3 has 12 amino acids. The CDR3 protein is CSVVKANTEAFF. In nucleotides, the CDR3 is TGCAGCGTTGTTAAAGCGAACACTGAAGCTTTCTTT.

The V gene is TRBV11-1, the J gene TRBJ1-5; perhaps TRBD1 as D (6 bases). CDR3 size: 13 residues. V lost 5 bases and J lost 7, with 12 bases in between. In germline, CDR1 is SGHAT, CDR2 FQDESV (reference sequence). The CDR3 sequence is CASSQGGYQPQHF. CDR3 sequence (DNA): TGTGCCAGCAGCCAAGGGGGTTACCAGCCCCAGCATTTT.

The chain combines TRBV28 with TRBJ1-5; 7 bases are a match to TRBD1. The CDR3 length is 15 residues. Trimming took 7 bases from V and 4 from J; bases not matched to a gene: 10. CDR1 and CDR2 from the germline V gene are MDHEN and SYDVKM. CDR3 amino acids: CASNRDSLGNQPQHF. CDR3 coding DNA: TGTGCCAGCAACCGGGACAGCCTAGGGAATCAGCCCCAGCATTTT.